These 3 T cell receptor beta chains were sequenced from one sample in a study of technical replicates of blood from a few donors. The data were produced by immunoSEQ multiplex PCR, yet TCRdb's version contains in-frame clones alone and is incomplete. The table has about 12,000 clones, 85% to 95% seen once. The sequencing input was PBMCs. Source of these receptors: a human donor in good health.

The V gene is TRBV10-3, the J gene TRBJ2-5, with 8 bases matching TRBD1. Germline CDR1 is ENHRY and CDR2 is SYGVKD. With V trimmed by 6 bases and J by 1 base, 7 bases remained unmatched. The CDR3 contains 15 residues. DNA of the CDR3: TGTGCCATCAGCGGACAGGGATCCGGCCAAGAGACCCAGTACTTC. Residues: CAISGQGSGQETQYF.

This CDR3 is CASSAQPGQNTGELFF. Written as DNA, the CDR3 is TGTGCCAGCAGTGCGCAGCCGGGACAAAACACCGGGGAGCTGTTTTTT. The gene calls are TRBV6-1 and TRBJ2-2; possibly TRBD1 for D (6 bases). Trimming took off 4 bases at V and 2 bases at J, with 14 bases between the two ends. CDR3 length: 16 residues. The germline V gene has CDR1 MNHNS and CDR2 SASEGT.

The CDR3, as DNA: TGTGCCAGCAGCCAATGGCCGGGACAACCCTACGAGCAGTACTTC. Translating gives CASSQWPGQPYEQYF. This chain uses TRBV16 with TRBJ2-7; the D gene is possibly TRBD1 (6 bases). Germline lookup yields CDR1 KGHSY and CDR2 FQNENV. This CDR3 contains 15 residues. Trimming took off 1 base at V and 2 bases at J, with 12 bases between the two ends. Filled out from reference TRBV16 and TRBJ2-7, the complete variable domain reads GEEVAQTPKHLVRGEGQKAKLYCAPIKGHSYVFWYQQVLKNEFKFLISFQNENVFDETGMPKERFSAKCLPNSPCSLEIQATKLEDSAVYFCASSQWPGQPYEQYFGPGTRLTVT.